Presented here are 30 T cell receptor beta chains from one specimen sequenced in a study of cytomegalovirus exposure and HLA in healthy donors (dated by TCRdb to 2015 to 2018). The library was generated by the immunoSEQ multiplex PCR assay. A mixture of 60 forward primers for TCR Vbeta segments and 13 reverse primers for TCR Jbeta segments was used in the multiplex PCR. TCRdb took over this immuneACCESS table, retaining in-frame rearrangements with V and J assigned. Such tables are incomplete; in checked studies, under half of the missing clones stem from an unresolved V gene, and the remainder is unexplained. The sample includes around 110,000 clones, with roughly 75% observed a single time. Of the sample, over 2% is held by the ten largest clones. The sample taken for sequencing was PBMCs. These receptors were taken from a man between 35 and 55 years old in good health and CMV-seronegative.

This clone has only one observation. The rearrangement uses TRBV10-3 and TRBJ1-6; D might be TRBD1 (5 bases). From germline, CDR1 is ENHRY and CDR2 SYGVKD. This CDR3 has 13 residues. Trimming stripped 5 bases from V and 10 bases from J, with 12 bases between. The CDR3 spells CAISPGIESPLHF. The CDR3 DNA follows: TGTGCCATCAGTCCAGGGATAGAATCACCCCTCCACTTT.

This clone has only a few counts. The rearrangement uses TRBV9 and TRBJ1-2; 9 positions agree with TRBD1. This CDR3 region has 14 residues. Germline V gene lookup returns CDR1 SGDLS and CDR2 YYNGEE. V dropped 4 bases and J dropped 1; count of bases not matched to a gene: 2. The CDR3 region has the DNA TGTGCCAGCAGCCCGACAGGGGGTAACTATGGCTACACCTTC. Its translation is CASSPTGGNYGYTF.

The V call is TRBV9, the J call TRBJ2-3; 12 positions match TRBD2. Germline CDR1 SGDLS, CDR2 YYNGEE. V dropped 3 bases and J dropped 1; count of bases not matched to a gene: 15. The CDR3 contains 20 residues. The CDR3: CASSARRLAGGLLGTDTQYF. In DNA form, the CDR3 reads TGTGCCAGCAGCGCCCGGAGGCTAGCGGGGGGGCTCCTAGGCACAGATACGCAGTATTTT.

The chain links TRBV5-1 to TRBJ2-3, with 15 bases matching TRBD2. Per germline, CDR1 SGHRS and CDR2 YFSETQ. The V and J ends lost 5 bases and 5 bases, in that order; junction bases with no gene match: 9. The CDR3 length is 17 residues. The CDR3 sequence: CASRRTSGGVLGDTQYF. The DNA for the CDR3 is TGCGCCAGCAGAAGGACTAGCGGGGGGGTACTTGGAGATACGCAGTATTTT.

V gene TRBV29-1 combines with J gene TRBJ2-5; 7 positions agree with TRBD1. V lost 4 bases, J lost 8 bases, and 7 bases stayed unmatched. The CDR3 consists of 12 residues. CDR1 SQVTM and CDR2 ANQGSEA come from the germline V gene. The CDR3 sequence is CSVGGQSVTQYF. CDR3 in DNA: TGCAGCGTTGGGGGACAGTCGGTAACCCAGTACTTC.

The V gene is TRBV2, the J gene TRBJ1-6; D gene unclear. The CDR3 length is 13 residues. CDR1 SNHLY and CDR2 FYNNEI come from the germline V gene. The V gene lost 7 bases and the J gene lost 6 bases, with 10 bases spanning the gap. The CDR3 here is CASTRTRNSPLHF. The CDR3 DNA reads as TGTGCCAGCACGCGGACTCGTAATTCACCCCTCCACTTT.

CDR3 sequence: CATSRAQVLLEQYF. The CDR3 DNA follows: TGTGCCACCAGCAGGGCGCAGGTCCTTTTGGAGCAGTACTTC. The chain is built from TRBV15 and TRBJ2-7; D remains ambiguous. Trimming pared 3 bases from V and 7 bases from J, leaving 16 bases between. CDR3 length: 14 amino acids. Germline lookup yields CDR1 LNHNV and CDR2 YYDKDF (reference sequence). Full variable domain (rest looked up from reference TRBV15 and TRBJ2-7): DAMVIQNPRYQVTQFGKPVTLSCSQTLNHNVMYWYQQKSSQAPKLLFHYYDKDFNNEADTPDNFQSRRPNTSFCFLDIRSPGLGDTAMYLCATSRAQVLLEQYFGPGTRLTVT.

In DNA form, the CDR3 reads TGCAGCGTCCCCCGGCCTAGCGGGGGCACAGATACGCAGTATTTT. This gives the protein CSVPRPSGGTDTQYF. The genes are TRBV29-1 and TRBJ2-3; 9 positions match TRBD2. CDR1 is SQVTM and CDR2 is ANQGSEA in the germline V gene. Trimming at V came to 6 bases and at J to 1 base, leaving 8 bases not matched to a gene. There are 15 residues in the CDR3.

The chain couples TRBV9 to TRBJ2-1, with D perhaps TRBD2 (6 bases). CDR1 and CDR2 (germline): SGDLS, YYNGEE. V lost 3 bases and J lost 4, with 17 bases in between. The CDR3 consists of 16 residues. The CDR3 DNA reads as TGTGCCAGCAGCGGTAGAGGTGCGGGGCGTTACAATGAGCAGTTCTTC. It specifies CASSGRGAGRYNEQFF.

The chain has TRBV12-5 and TRBJ1-5; TRBD1 is a possible D gene (6 bases). CDR3 size: 13 residues. Trimming removed 8 bases at V and 5 bases at J, with 13 bases between. CDR1 and CDR2 from the germline V gene are LGHNT and FRNRAP. This chain's CDR3 is CASSGGFYQPQHF. The CDR3 DNA reads TGTGCTAGTTCGGGGGGCTTTTATCAGCCCCAGCATTTT.

This rearrangement joins TRBV2 to TRBJ2-7, with D possibly matching TRBD2 (5 bases). V lost 1 base and J lost 4, with 11 bases in between. The CDR3 covers 14 residues. Germline-derived CDR1 and CDR2 are SNHLY and FYNNEI. Here the CDR3 reads CASSEDYSVYEQYF. Here the CDR3 DNA reads TGTGCCAGCAGTGAAGATTATAGCGTATACGAGCAGTACTTC.

The V gene is TRBV6-1, the J gene TRBJ2-7; TRBD1 aligns across 12 bases. The CDR3 consists of 15 residues. J lost 4 bases, V lost 5 bases, and 6 bases had no gene match. Germline CDR1 is MNHNS and CDR2 is SASEGT. The CDR3 loop is CASSPPGQGAYEQYF. Written as DNA, the CDR3 is TGTGCCAGCAGTCCGCCGGGACAGGGGGCGTACGAGCAGTACTTC.

The V call is TRBV6-5, the J call TRBJ1-1; TRBD1 aligns across 10 bases. Germline loops: CDR1 MNHEY, CDR2 SVGAGI. V lost 8 bases to trimming and J lost 8 bases; unmatched junction nucleotides: 5. CDR3 length equals 12 residues. The CDR3 here is CASRQGASEAFF. The CDR3 bases are TGTGCCAGCCGACAGGGGGCTTCGGAAGCTTTCTTT.

The V gene is TRBV2, the J gene TRBJ2-5; 9 bases are shared with TRBD2. The ends lost 2 bases at V and 4 bases at J; junction bases unmatched: 8. CDR3 length: 16 residues. CDR1 SNHLY and CDR2 FYNNEI come from the germline V gene. CDR3 in amino acids: CASSESLRGGAETQYF. Here the CDR3 DNA reads TGTGCCAGCAGTGAATCCTTGCGGGGGGGGGCAGAGACCCAGTACTTC.

V usage is TRBV11-2 and J usage is TRBJ2-3, with TRBD2 as a possible D gene (6 bases). Trimming removed 7 bases from V and 4 bases from J, with 15 bases in between. The CDR3 runs 14 residues. From germline, CDR1 is SGHAT and CDR2 FQNNGV. The CDR3 DNA reads as TGTGCCAGCACGCGGGGCCTAGGTGCAGATACGCAGTATTTT. Protein sequence: CASTRGLGADTQYF.

This clone showed up just once. The chain joins TRBV11-2 to TRBJ2-5, with D perhaps TRBD2 (5 bases). With 1 base removed from V and 4 bases from J, the gap between germline ends came to 7 bases. Per germline, CDR1 SGHAT and CDR2 FQNNGV. The CDR3 contains 13 residues. CDR3 in DNA: TGTGCCAGCAGCTTAGGGAGGAGAGAGACCCAGTACTTC. Translation gives CASSLGRRETQYF.

This clone was observed a handful of times. The rearrangement joins TRBV6-1 to TRBJ1-1; D remains ambiguous. The CDR3 covers 13 residues. Germline-derived CDR1 and CDR2 are MNHNS and SASEGT. Trimming took off 1 base at V and 5 bases at J, with 8 bases between the two ends. CDR3 nucleotide sequence: TGTGCCAGCAGTGAAGGGAGGATGACTGAAGCTTTCTTT. Translating it yields CASSEGRMTEAFF.

In its sample, this clone was seen a few times. This chain uses TRBV4-2 with TRBJ1-1, with no clear D. The CDR3 spans 13 residues. Germline V lookup: CDR1 LGHNA, CDR2 YNFKEQ. Trimming shortened V by 4 bases and J by 3 bases, and 9 bases separated the two germline ends. The CDR3 nucleotides are TGTGCCAGCAGCCCCGGGTCCTACACTGAAGCTTTCTTT. It translates to CASSPGSYTEAFF.

This CDR3 is CASSLRGIETQYF. The CDR3 DNA sequence: TGTGCCAGCAGCTTACGGGGTATTGAGACCCAGTACTTC. The chain uses TRBV7-2 and TRBJ2-5; the D gene is possibly TRBD2 (5 bases). This CDR3 is 13 amino acids long. Trimming stripped 2 bases from V and 5 bases from J, with 9 bases between. Germline values: CDR1 SGHTA, CDR2 FQGNSA. Full variable domain (outside the CDR3, taken from reference TRBV7-2 and TRBJ2-5): GAGVSQSPSNKVTEKGKDVELRCDPISGHTALYWYRQSLGQGLEFLIYFQGNSAPDKSGLPSDRFSAERTGGSVSTLTIQRTQQEDSAVYLCASSLRGIETQYFGPGTRLLVL.

The CDR3 sequence: CASMARLALNTEAFF. CDR3 DNA: TGTGCCAGCATGGCACGGCTAGCGTTGAACACTGAAGCTTTCTTT. The chain carries TRBV6-5 and TRBJ1-1; D gene ambiguous. Trimming removed 7 bases from V and 0 bases from J, with 15 bases in between. Looked up from germline, CDR1 is MNHEY and CDR2 is SVGAGI. CDR3 length: 15 residues.

The count of this clone is one. This chain links TRBV11-2 with TRBJ2-5; possibly TRBD1 for D (7 bases). Germline CDR1 reads SGHAT; CDR2 reads FQNNGV. This CDR3 region has 15 residues. Trimming removed 5 bases at V and 2 bases at J, with 15 bases between. CDR3 residues: CASSGRGTAQETQYF. In DNA, the CDR3 is TGTGCCAGCAGCGGACGGGGGACAGCGCAAGAGACCCAGTACTTC.

The rearrangement joins TRBV10-3 to TRBJ1-4; D perhaps matches TRBD1 (5 bases). The CDR3 length is 15 residues. In germline, CDR1 is ENHRY, CDR2 SYGVKD. Trimming pared 3 bases from V and 8 bases from J, leaving 16 bases between. The CDR3, as DNA: TGTGCCATCAGTGAACAGGTCTCCGGCGAAGAAAAACTGTTTTTT. Translated, it gives CAISEQVSGEEKLFF.

V is TRBV2 and J is TRBJ1-5, with D unresolved. Deletions cut 6 bases from V and 7 bases from J, with 10 bases between. Germline assignment: CDR1 SNHLY and CDR2 FYNNEI. The CDR3 consists of 12 residues. CDR3 sequence: CASRPHGQPQHF. CDR3 nucleotides: TGTGCCAGCAGGCCCCACGGGCAGCCCCAGCATTTT.

The gene calls are TRBV5-1 and TRBJ2-7; D possibly corresponds to TRBD2 (5 bases). Germline V lookup: CDR1 SGHRS, CDR2 YFSETQ. V was cut by 2 bases and J by 2 bases, with 11 bases left in between. The CDR3 is 14 amino acids. This chain's CDR3 is CASSFSGVAYEQYF. The CDR3 DNA sequence: TGCGCCAGCAGCTTTTCCGGGGTTGCCTACGAGCAGTACTTC.

J is TRBJ2-3 and V is TRBV5-1; TRBD1 matches 8 bases. The germline V gene encodes CDR1 SGHRS and CDR2 YFSETQ. The CDR3 is 16 amino acids. Unmatched junction bases numbered 9, after V lost 0 bases and J lost 6 bases. This chain's CDR3 is CASSLDGQGQGDTQYF. CDR3 DNA: TGCGCCAGCAGCTTGGATGGCCAAGGACAGGGTGATACGCAGTATTTT.

The V gene is TRBV9, the J gene TRBJ2-7, with 10 nucleotides matching TRBD1. Germline CDR1 and CDR2: SGDLS and YYNGEE. The V and J ends lost 2 bases and 5 bases, in that order; junction bases with no gene match: 7. The CDR3 totals 15 residues. The CDR3 DNA sequence: TGTGCCAGCAGCGTTTTGACAGGGGGCACCGACGAGCAGTACTTC. Translating it yields CASSVLTGGTDEQYF.

V usage is TRBV19 and J usage is TRBJ1-2, with D possibly matching TRBD1 (5 bases). The CDR3 runs 12 residues. Trimming left V 9 bases short and J 8 bases short, with 16 bases between. Germline V gives CDR1 LNHDA, CDR2 SQIVND (reference sequence). In DNA, the CDR3 is TGTGCCAGCGACCTCCCTGGGGCGGGCTACACCTTC. Amino acids: CASDLPGAGYTF.

The chain links TRBV10-2 to TRBJ1-6; TRBD1 agrees at 9 bases. The CDR3 has 14 residues. Looked up from germline, CDR1 is WSHSY and CDR2 is SAAADI. Trimming cost V 9 bases and J 10 bases; bases outside gene matches: 10. The CDR3 is CASTGQGFSSPLHF. The CDR3 DNA reads TGCGCCAGTACGGGACAGGGCTTTTCCTCACCCCTCCACTTT.

The rearrangement links TRBV19 to TRBJ1-4, with TRBD1 as a possible D gene (5 bases). CDR1 is LNHDA and CDR2 is SQIVND in the germline V gene (reference sequence). There are 15 residues in the CDR3. The V end lost 4 bases, the J end lost 8 bases, and 17 bases lay between the germline ends. CDR3 protein: CASSSLGGSIEKLFF. The CDR3, as DNA: TGTGCCAGTAGTAGCCTGGGGGGATCGATCGAAAAACTGTTTTTT.

This chain joins TRBV6-1 and TRBJ2-2; TRBD1 is a possible D gene (5 bases). The germline V and J ends were trimmed by 3 bases and 4 bases, with 12 bases remaining between them. The CDR3 is made up of 15 amino acids. The germline V gene encodes CDR1 MNHNS and CDR2 SASEGT. DNA of the CDR3: TGTGCCAGCAGTGAGGAGACAGTCAGCACCGGGGAGCTGTTTTTT. Its translation: CASSEETVSTGELFF.